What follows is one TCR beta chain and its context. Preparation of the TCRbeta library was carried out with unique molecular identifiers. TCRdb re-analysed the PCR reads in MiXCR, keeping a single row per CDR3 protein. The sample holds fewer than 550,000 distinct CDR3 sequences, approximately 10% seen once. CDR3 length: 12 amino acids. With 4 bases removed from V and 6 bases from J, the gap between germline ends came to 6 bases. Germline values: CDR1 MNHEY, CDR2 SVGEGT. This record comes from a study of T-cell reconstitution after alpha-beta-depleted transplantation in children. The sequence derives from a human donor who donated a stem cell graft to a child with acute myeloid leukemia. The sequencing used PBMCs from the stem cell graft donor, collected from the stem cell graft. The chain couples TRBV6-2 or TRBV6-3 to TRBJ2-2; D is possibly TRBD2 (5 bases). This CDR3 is CASSWTAGELFF. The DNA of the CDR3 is TGTGCCAGCAGTTGGACTGCCGGGGAGCTGTTTTTT.